These 28 T cell receptor beta chains were sequenced from one sample in a study of blood T cell repertoires in COVID-19 (dated by TCRdb to 2020 to 2021). The library was prepared using the immunoSEQ multiplex PCR assay. The source is immuneACCESS, and TCRdb retained only in-frame sequences with V and J called. Part of the clones is not carried over; for the studies checked, unresolved V genes explain less than half of this, and the remainder is unexplained. The sample table records about 82,000 clones; roughly 80% of these occur just once. Of the sample, around 33% falls within the top ten clones. The sequenced sample consisted of peripheral blood. The receptors come from a man aged 60-69 years with COVID-19, enrolled during active disease.

The rearrangement joins TRBV6-5 to TRBJ2-7; a weak D match, TRBD1 (5 bases). The germline V gene encodes CDR1 MNHEY and CDR2 SVGAGI. This CDR3 has 14 residues. The germline V and J ends were trimmed by 5 bases and 7 bases, with 18 bases remaining between them. The CDR3 sequence: CASSPQTEAIEQYF. The CDR3 DNA sequence: TGTGCCAGCAGTCCTCAGACAGAGGCTATAGAGCAGTACTTC.

CDR3 sequence: CASSLAGSHEQYF. CDR3 in DNA: TGTGCCAGCAGCTTAGCAGGGTCCCACGAGCAGTACTTC. The rearrangement links TRBV5-6 to TRBJ2-7; TRBD1 might be the D (5 bases). The CDR3 has 13 amino acids. V lost 2 bases to trimming and J lost 5 bases, with 11 bases between them. CDR1 and CDR2 (germline): SGHDT, YYEEEE.

V is TRBV24-1 and J is TRBJ2-5; 7 nucleotides align to TRBD1. The CDR3 spans 14 residues. The V and J ends lost 4 bases and 4 bases, in that order; junction bases with no gene match: 5. CDR1 is KGHDR and CDR2 is SFDVKD in the germline V gene. CDR3 sequence: CATSEKGARETQYF. Here the CDR3 DNA reads TGTGCCACCAGTGAGAAGGGGGCGCGAGAGACCCAGTACTTC.

The chain couples TRBV6-5 to TRBJ2-4, with 8 bases aligning to TRBD2. Germline V gene sequence: CDR1 MNHEY, CDR2 SVGAGI. The trim removed 6 bases at V and 3 bases at J, leaving 4 bases unmatched. This CDR3 is 14 amino acids long. CDR3 sequence (DNA): TGTGCCAGCAGGGATAGCGGGGTCAAAAACATTCAGTACTTC. Protein: CASRDSGVKNIQYF.

This clone was counted only a few times. The V gene is TRBV2, the J gene TRBJ2-7; 7 nucleotides align to TRBD1. Per the germline V gene, CDR1 is SNHLY and CDR2 is FYNNEI. The CDR3 contains 12 residues. J gave up 4 bases and V 6 bases, and 3 bases lay outside the gene matches. Here the CDR3 DNA reads TGTGCCAGCAGGGGCAGGGGGTACGAGCAGTACTTC. This codes for CASRGRGYEQYF.

V usage is TRBV2 and J usage is TRBJ1-4, with D tentatively TRBD1 (5 bases). Between the trimmed V and J ends, which lost 11 bases and 8 bases, there was a span of 18 bases. This CDR3 is 13 amino acids long. Per germline, CDR1 SNHLY and CDR2 FYNNEI. The CDR3 region has the DNA TGTGCCTCTCAGCGGGGGGGTGACGAAAAACTGTTTTTT. Translated, it gives CASQRGGDEKLFF. The variable domain in full, with the rest retrieved from reference TRBV2 and TRBJ1-4, is EPEVTQTPSHQVTQMGQEVILRCVPISNHLYFYWYRQILGQKVEFLVSFYNNEISEKSEIFDDQFSVERPDGSNFTLKIRSTKLEDSAMYFCASQRGGDEKLFFGSGTQLSVL.

The rearrangement links TRBV19 to TRBJ2-6, with a weak D call TRBD2 (6 bases). Trimming shortened V by 5 bases and J by 0 bases, and 17 bases separated the two germline ends. The CDR3 is made up of 18 amino acids. The germline V gene has CDR1 LNHDA and CDR2 SQIVND (reference sequence). The CDR3 loop is CASSPGGVPSSGANVLTF. The CDR3, as DNA: TGTGCCAGTAGTCCCGGCGGGGTCCCCAGCTCTGGGGCCAACGTCCTGACTTTC.

CDR3 nucleotide sequence: TGTGCCATCAGTGAGCAGGGGGCGGCAGGGGCCAACGTCCTGACTTTC. It codes for CAISEQGAAGANVLTF. V gene TRBV10-3 combines with J gene TRBJ2-6; 8 bases agree with TRBD1. V shed 2 bases and J 4 bases; nucleotides not matched to a gene: 4. Germline V gene sequence: CDR1 ENHRY, CDR2 SYGVKD. The CDR3 runs 16 residues.

The J gene is TRBJ2-5, the V gene TRBV30; weak D call: TRBD1 (5 bases). The CDR3 is 12 amino acids. Trimming removed 2 bases at V and 9 bases at J, with 13 bases between. Germline V gene sequence: CDR1 GTSNPN, CDR2 SVGIG (reference sequence). Here the CDR3 reads CAWSPGQGAQYF. CDR3 sequence (DNA): TGTGCCTGGAGTCCAGGCCAAGGGGCCCAGTACTTC.

V and J are TRBV18 and TRBJ2-7; 14 bases agree with TRBD2. J gave up 4 bases and V 6 bases, and 11 bases lay outside the gene matches. This CDR3 region has 17 residues. Germline CDR1 and CDR2: KGHSH and LQKENI. CDR3 nucleotides: TGTGCCAGCTCCCAAAGGGGGACTAGCGGGGGTTTTTACGAGCAGTACTTC. Its protein product is CASSQRGTSGGFYEQYF.

This clone was picked up one time. V and J are TRBV7-3 and TRBJ2-3; TRBD2 agrees at 7 bases. The CDR3 runs 15 residues. V was pared by 1 base and J by 6 bases, with 7 bases of the junction left unmatched. Germline-derived CDR1 and CDR2 are SGHTA and FQGTGA. The CDR3 spells CASSLRGLVLDTQYF. CDR3 nucleotide sequence: TGTGCCAGCAGCTTAAGAGGACTAGTTCTTGATACGCAGTATTTT.

The gene calls are TRBV5-6 and TRBJ2-5; tentatively, D is TRBD2 (7 bases). Per the germline V gene, CDR1 is SGHDT and CDR2 is YYEEEE. With 4 bases removed from V and 6 bases from J, the gap between germline ends came to 16 bases. This CDR3 has 14 amino acids. DNA of the CDR3: TGTGCCAGCAGCCTCGGGGGGCAGCAAAAGACCCAGTACTTC. This translates into CASSLGGQQKTQYF.

This clone was picked up many times. The chain is built from TRBV11-3 and TRBJ1-1; TRBD1 matches at 7 bases. This CDR3 has 14 amino acids. The germline V gene encodes CDR1 SGHNT and CDR2 YENEEA. V gave up 5 bases and J gave up 1 base; unmatched junction bases: 4. CDR3 DNA sequence: TGTGCCAGCAGCCCGGGACAGTGGAACACTGAAGCTTTCTTT. Protein: CASSPGQWNTEAFF. Based on the CDR3 plus reference TRBV11-3 and TRBJ1-1, the full variable domain is EAGVVQSPRYKIIEKKQPVAFWCNPISGHNTLYWYLQNLGQGPELLIRYENEEAVDDSQLPKDRFSAERLKGVDSTLKIQPAELGDSAVYLCASSPGQWNTEAFFGQGTRLTVV.

On this clone: Within the sample, other DNA sequences also encode this same CDR3. V is TRBV5-1 and J is TRBJ2-5, with D possibly TRBD2 on 5 matching bases. The germline V gene encodes CDR1 SGHRS and CDR2 YFSETQ. This CDR3 contains 14 residues. Trimming took off 0 bases at V and 2 bases at J, with 8 bases between the two ends. As DNA, the CDR3 is TGCGCCAGCAGCTTGGGGGGAGTTCAAGAGACCCAGTACTTC. It specifies CASSLGGVQETQYF.

This chain links TRBV6-6 with TRBJ1-5; D perhaps matches TRBD1 (6 bases). Germline V lookup: CDR1 MNHNY, CDR2 SVGAGI (reference sequence). Trimming removed 6 bases from V and 7 bases from J, with 16 bases in between. The CDR3 runs 14 residues. The CDR3 sequence is CASSPDRSEQPQHF. For the CDR3, the DNA is TGTGCCAGCAGCCCCGACAGGAGTGAACAGCCCCAGCATTTT.

V usage is TRBV11-2 and J usage is TRBJ2-7; 8 nucleotides match TRBD2. Germline V gives CDR1 SGHAT, CDR2 FQNNGV. This CDR3 has 15 amino acids. V gave up 1 base and J gave up 3 bases; unmatched junction bases: 5. The chain's CDR3 is CASSLVLAGGYEQYF. The CDR3 bases are TGTGCCAGCAGCTTAGTTCTGGCGGGGGGCTACGAGCAGTACTTC.

The sample holds a few counts of this clone. The CDR3 loop is CASSEAAPLNTEAFF. The CDR3 bases are TGTGCCAGCAGTGAAGCGGCACCTCTGAACACTGAAGCTTTCTTT. J is TRBJ1-1 and V is TRBV2; D remains ambiguous. The germline V gene has CDR1 SNHLY and CDR2 FYNNEI. This CDR3 contains 15 residues. The V and J ends lost 0 bases and 0 bases respectively, with 8 bases between them.

The chain has TRBV9 and TRBJ2-3; maybe TRBD1 (6 bases). The V end lost 4 bases, the J end lost 4 bases, and 19 bases lay between the germline ends. The CDR3 loop spans 16 amino acids. Germline loops: CDR1 SGDLS, CDR2 YYNGEE. The CDR3 DNA is TGTGCCAGCAGCCCCAGCGAAAGGGGGTGGTCAGATACGCAGTATTTT. Residues: CASSPSERGWSDTQYF.

This chain connects TRBV7-2 to TRBJ2-5; 7 bases match TRBD2. CDR1 is SGHTA and CDR2 is FQGNSA in the germline V gene. The CDR3 is 13 residues long. Germline trimming cut 5 bases from V and 4 bases from J; bases unmatched to any gene: 4. CDR3 protein: CASSRTRAETQYF. The CDR3 nucleotides read TGTGCCAGCAGCCGGACTAGAGCAGAGACCCAGTACTTC.

This clone was counted between two and nine times. The CDR3, as DNA: TGTGCCTGGACTCGAGGAAGGAAAGAGACCCAGTACTTC. Protein product: CAWTRGRKETQYF. J is TRBJ2-5 and V is TRBV30; D is unresolved. Germline V gene lookup returns CDR1 GTSNPN and CDR2 SVGIG (reference sequence). V dropped 4 bases and J dropped 3 bases, with 12 bases sitting between them. The CDR3 sequence is 13 residues long.

The V call is TRBV12-3 or TRBV12-4, the J call TRBJ2-7; 9 bases are shared with TRBD1. The V gene end was trimmed by 4 bases and the J gene end by 3 bases; junction bases not matched to a gene: 1. The length of the CDR3 is 13 residues. The CDR3 region is CASSYRGLYEQYF. The CDR3 DNA reads TGTGCCAGCAGTTACAGGGGGCTCTACGAGCAGTACTTC.

The rearrangement uses TRBV9 and TRBJ2-1; a weak D match, TRBD2 (6 bases). The CDR3 is 13 residues long. V gave up 0 bases and J gave up 9 bases, with 10 bases separating them. Per germline, CDR1 SGDLS and CDR2 YYNGEE. For the CDR3, the DNA is TGTGCCAGCAGCGTAGGACGGGGGATTGAGCAGTTCTTC. Protein: CASSVGRGIEQFF. Looking up the rest from reference TRBV9 and TRBJ2-1 gives the full variable domain: DSGVTQTPKHLITATGQRVTLRCSPRSGDLSVYWYQQSLDQGLQFLIQYYNGEERAKGNILERFSAQQFPDLHSELNLSSLELGDSALYFCASSVGRGIEQFFGPGTRLTVL.

The V and J genes are TRBV5-4 and TRBJ2-2; TRBD2 matches at 8 bases. With 4 bases clipped from V and 2 bases from J, the junction kept 4 bases outside the gene matches. Germline V lookup: CDR1 SGHNT, CDR2 YYREEE (reference sequence). This CDR3 contains 15 residues. The CDR3 region is CASSPSGRNTGELFF. CDR3 DNA sequence: TGTGCCAGCAGCCCCAGCGGGAGAAACACCGGGGAGCTGTTTTTT.

This clone was seen just once. The gene calls are TRBV18 and TRBJ2-2, with a possible D match to TRBD1 (6 bases). V was cut by 5 bases and J by 2 bases, with 9 bases left in between. Germline CDR1 reads KGHSH; CDR2 reads LQKENI. The CDR3 runs to 14 residues. Written as DNA, the CDR3 is TGTGCCAGCTCAGCGGACAGCAACACCGGGGAGCTGTTTTTT. It translates to CASSADSNTGELFF.

This clone is a singleton in its sample. The chain carries TRBV14 and TRBJ1-2; D remains ambiguous. The CDR3 consists of 13 residues. Germline V gene data show CDR1 as SGHDN and CDR2 as FVKESK. Trimming removed 1 base from V and 4 bases from J, with 7 bases in between. This CDR3 reads CASSQVQFYGYTF. The CDR3 coding sequence is TGTGCCAGCAGCCAAGTACAGTTCTATGGCTACACCTTC.

The chain has TRBV5-4 and TRBJ2-2, with D possibly TRBD1 on 6 matching bases. The germline CDR1 and CDR2 sequences are SGHNT and YYREEE (reference sequence). V was pared by 2 bases and J by 0 bases, with 8 bases between. The CDR3 is 15 amino acids. The CDR3 sequence: CASSLQGPNTGELFF. The DNA of the CDR3 is TGTGCCAGCAGCTTACAGGGCCCGAACACCGGGGAGCTGTTTTTT.

The rearrangement joins TRBV7-2 to TRBJ2-7, with D maybe TRBD1 (6 bases). CDR1 SGHTA and CDR2 FQGNSA come from the germline V gene. With 1 base removed from V and 7 bases from J, the gap between germline ends came to 14 bases. The CDR3 totals 14 residues. The CDR3 loop is CASSLVFGTNEQYF. The CDR3 nucleotides are TGTGCCAGCAGCTTAGTGTTTGGGACAAATGAGCAGTACTTC.

V and J are TRBV7-9 and TRBJ2-1, with TRBD2 as a possible D gene (6 bases). The CDR3 sequence is 15 residues long. Germline CDR1 reads SEHNR; CDR2 reads FQNEAQ (reference sequence). V was cut by 2 bases and J by 5 bases, with 13 bases left in between. The CDR3 coding sequence is TGTGCCAGCAGCTTATTCGGCGGGGATAACAATGAGCAGTTCTTC. This codes for CASSLFGGDNNEQFF.